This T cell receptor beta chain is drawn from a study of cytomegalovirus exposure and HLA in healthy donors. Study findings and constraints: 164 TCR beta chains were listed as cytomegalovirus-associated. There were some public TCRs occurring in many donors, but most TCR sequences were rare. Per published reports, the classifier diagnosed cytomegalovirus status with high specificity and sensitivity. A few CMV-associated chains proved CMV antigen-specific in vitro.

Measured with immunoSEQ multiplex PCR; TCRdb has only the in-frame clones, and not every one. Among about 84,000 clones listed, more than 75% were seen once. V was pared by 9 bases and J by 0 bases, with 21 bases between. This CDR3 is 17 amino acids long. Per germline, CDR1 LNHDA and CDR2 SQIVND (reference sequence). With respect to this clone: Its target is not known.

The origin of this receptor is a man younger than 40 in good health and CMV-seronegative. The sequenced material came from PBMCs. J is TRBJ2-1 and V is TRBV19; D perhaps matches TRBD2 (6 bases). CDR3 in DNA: TGTGCCAGAAGCCCTCCTCGGGAGCGGAGCTCCTACAATGAGCAGTTCTTC. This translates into CARSPPRERSSYNEQFF.